The sequence of this T cell receptor (beta chain) was determined in a study of beta chain features in type 1 diabetes. About the research overall: Across all samples, about 110,000,000 sorted cells were examined. Regarding the study as a whole: When Type 1 diabetes patients were examined, their TCRB CDR3s proved moderately but significantly shorter in all four CD4+ subsets. PCR might show a preference for shorter templates, equally across patients and controls. Sequencing of cDNA might inflate the share of cells that strongly express TCR.

Expressed TCRB transcripts were sequenced because the entire RNA isolate underwent reverse transcription. It was found that naive, central memory and regulatory T cell samples averaged about 3.57 million reads. Produced via immunoSEQ multiplex PCR; TCRdb's table is partial and in-frame only. The repertoire holds around 360,000 clones, with 10% to 15% as singletons. This CDR3 has 12 residues. Germline CDR1 is SGHDN and CDR2 is FVKESK. In this sample, this clone turned up a few times. The antigen is not known. A read error may produce the germline difference seen at one junction end. This clonotype was sampled from a woman younger than 30 with type 1 diabetes. Sequencing was performed on naive CD4+ T cells from blood. The gene calls are TRBV14 and TRBJ2-1; D unresolved. The CDR3 here is CASSQVAARIVF. The CDR3 DNA is TGTGCCAGCAGCCAAGTGGCGGCCCGTATCGTCTTC. Full variable domain (missing parts from reference TRBV14 and TRBJ2-1): EAGVTQFPSHSVIEKGQTVTLRCDPISGHDNLYWYRRVMGKEIKFLLHFVKESKQDESGMPNNRFLAERTGGTYSTLKVQPAELEDSGVYFCASSQVAARIVFGPGTRLTVL.